The source of this T cell receptor (beta chain) is a study of cytomegalovirus exposure and HLA in healthy donors. The study, taken as a whole, reports: Sequencing artifact likely explains a cluster of highly shared sequence variants. 87-base-pair reads could not separate some V segments, including TRBV6-2 and TRBV6-3.

As to this clone: The antigen remains unidentified.

The CDR3 is 16 residues long. V dropped 1 base and J dropped 3; count of bases not matched to a gene: 2. CDR1 is MGHRA and CDR2 is YSYEKL in the germline V gene. The PCR contained 60 Vbeta and 13 Jbeta primers. Repertoires were generated with immunoSEQ multiplex PCR, while TCRdb's copy carries only in-frame clones and drops some. The sample records fewer than 180,000 clones, 60% to 70% being singletons. What was sequenced was PBMCs. The J gene is TRBJ2-6, the V gene TRBV4-1; TRBD1 agrees at 8 bases. The TCR sequence derives from a woman aged 55-69 years in good health and CMV-seropositive. This CDR3 is CASSQGTGFGANVLTF. The CDR3 bases are TGCGCCAGCAGCCAAGGGACAGGGTTTGGGGCCAACGTCCTGACTTTC.